The rows below give T cell receptor beta chains drawn from one sample of a study of beta chain features in type 1 diabetes. Measured with immunoSEQ multiplex PCR; TCRdb has only the in-frame clones, and not every one. The sample has 140,000 to 150,000 clones, 13% seen once. Sequencing used central memory CD4+ T cells from blood. The receptors derive from a young man with type 1 diabetes. Each CDR3 is given with its conserved first and last residue. Each record gives: V gene, J gene, CDR3 protein.

>TRBV10-3|TRBJ1-1
CAISEQTENTEAFF
>TRBV4-1|TRBJ2-3
CASSQDPGQDPSTDTQYF
>TRBV4-1|TRBJ1-1
CASSQGWGPDTEAFF
>TRBV7-9|TRBJ1-1
CASSLEDTEAFF
>TRBV14|TRBJ2-2
CASRKQANTGELFF
>TRBV27|TRBJ1-6
CASSSNRVGNSPLHF
>TRBV6-1|TRBJ2-5
CASSETSGGFPVEETQYF
>TRBV5-1|TRBJ1-2
CASSSDSYYGYTF
>TRBV19|TRBJ2-5
CASTQQAGGLTETQYF
>TRBV19|TRBJ2-6
CASSMVAGANVLTF
>TRBV9|TRBJ2-5
CASSPTGGAETQYF
>TRBV7-2|TRBJ2-5
CASRTGTTETQYF
>TRBV6-6|TRBJ1-1
CASSPQGPEAFF
>TRBV9|TRBJ2-6
CASSVVQGGSGANVLTF
>TRBV6-1|TRBJ1-2
CASSPSGAPGYTF
>TRBV7-9|TRBJ1-1
CASRRTERNTEAFF
>TRBV28|TRBJ2-7
CASSPVDRDSYEQYF
>TRBV6-5|TRBJ2-5
CASTAGGRETQYF
>TRBV6-6|TRBJ2-5
CASSYLSEETQYF
>TRBV4-2|TRBJ2-1
CASSQAMGNEQFF
>TRBV7-3|TRBJ1-1
CASSADRDTEAFF
>TRBV6-5|TRBJ2-2
CASSYYRTDRELFF
>TRBV7-2|TRBJ1-2
CASSSPRGHPVGYTF
>TRBV7-6|TRBJ2-7
CASGYEQYF
>TRBV19|TRBJ2-5
CASTPGGGRQTQYF
>TRBV10-3|TRBJ1-2
CAISEDTGYGYTF
>TRBV4-1|TRBJ2-7
CASSQDPAGGPDEQYF
>TRBV5-6|TRBJ1-1
CASSVTKNTEAFF
>TRBV4-1|TRBJ2-7
CASSLLGGTGIPYEQYF
>TRBV27|TRBJ1-2
CASSLRGQGRDYGYTF
>TRBV19|TRBJ2-6
CASSWGAPGANVLTF
>TRBV6-5|TRBJ2-1
CASSYSIGNYNEQFF
>TRBV7-6|TRBJ2-5
CASSPGTSGGFGETQYF
>TRBV11-2|TRBJ2-2
CASSPESWANTGELFF
>TRBV7-2|TRBJ2-3
CASSRDRSPDTQYF
>TRBV4-1|TRBJ1-2
CASSQEAQVPYGYTF
>TRBV6-6|TRBJ2-2
CASRDSQNTGELFF
>TRBV7-8|TRBJ1-2
CASSATGNYGYTF
>TRBV9|TRBJ2-3
CASSDVGGIGTDTQYF
>TRBV29-1|TRBJ1-1
CSVESSHTEAFF
>TRBV18|TRBJ2-1
CASSPPRGGRNEQFF
>TRBV4-2|TRBJ2-1
CASSQDKEGDYNEQFF
>TRBV27|TRBJ2-3
CATSPGARATDTQYF
>TRBV7-6|TRBJ2-5
CASSFRTGGLETQYF
>TRBV7-9|TRBJ2-7
CASSLMGNYEQYF
>TRBV28|TRBJ2-7
CASSLHQQGTASYEQYF
>TRBV28|TRBJ2-5
CASSSSQGRETQYF
>TRBV30|TRBJ1-6
CAWSVTGGNSPLHF
>TRBV6-5|TRBJ2-5
CASSRGQDLRGAQYF